What follows are 9 T cell receptor beta chains derived from one specimen sequenced in a study of blood T cell repertoires in COVID-19. Produced via immunoSEQ multiplex PCR; TCRdb's table is partial and in-frame only. Of about 170,000 clones listed, approximately 91% were seen once; the top ten hold less than 0.85%. Input material: PBMCs or T cells enriched from blood (not recorded which). The receptor source for this set is a woman between 18 and 29 years old who had recovered from COVID-19.

Here the CDR3 DNA reads TGTGCCAGCAGCTACCGGACTAGCGGGAGGGCCTACGAGCAGTACTTC. It translates to CASSYRTSGRAYEQYF. V gene TRBV11-2 combines with J gene TRBJ2-7, with 15 bases lining up with TRBD2. This CDR3 region has 16 residues. The V and J ends lost 4 bases and 2 bases, in that order; junction bases with no gene match: 3. Germline-derived CDR1 and CDR2 are SGHAT and FQNNGV.

This clone was picked up a small number of times. V gene TRBV29-1 combines with J gene TRBJ2-2; D perhaps matches TRBD2 (6 bases). From germline, CDR1 is SQVTM and CDR2 ANQGSEA. This CDR3 spans 14 amino acids. Trimming cost V 7 bases and J 4 bases, with 16 bases left between them. CDR3 nucleotide sequence: TGCAGCGGAGTAAGTGGAGCGGGCACCGGGGAGCTGTTTTTT. Protein sequence: CSGVSGAGTGELFF.

This chain joins TRBV6-4 and TRBJ2-3; 8 bases match TRBD2. The CDR3 totals 21 residues. V was pared by 0 bases and J by 3 bases, with 20 bases of the junction left unmatched. Per the germline V gene, CDR1 is MRHNA and CDR2 is SNTAGT. For the CDR3, the DNA is TGTGCCAGCAGTGACTCGGACCCCACTAGCGGAACACGATATCGAACAGATACGCAGTATTTT. This codes for CASSDSDPTSGTRYRTDTQYF.

The chain is built from TRBV5-1 and TRBJ2-3, with D possibly being TRBD1 (5 bases). Deletions cut 4 bases from V and 3 bases from J, with 12 bases between. This CDR3 comprises 14 residues. Germline V gives CDR1 SGHRS, CDR2 YFSETQ. CDR3 coding DNA: TGCGCCAGCAGCCCTAGACAGTATACAGATACGCAGTATTTT. Amino acid sequence: CASSPRQYTDTQYF.

This chain joins TRBV30 and TRBJ2-7, with TRBD1 matching 9 bases. The CDR3 totals 15 residues. From germline, CDR1 is GTSNPN and CDR2 SVGIG (reference sequence). The junction had 10 bases not matched to a gene; V was cut back by 1 base and J by 6 bases. CDR3 nucleotides: TGTGCCTGGAGTGGGGGGGACAGGGCGGAGCGCGAGCAGTACTTC. Translated, it gives CAWSGGDRAEREQYF.

This sequence joins TRBV3-1 (or the pseudogene TRBV3-2) and TRBJ2-4; 12 nucleotides line up with TRBD2. CDR3 length equals 18 residues. Germline CDR1 reads LGHDT; CDR2 reads YNNKEL (reference sequence). The trim removed 3 bases at V and 3 bases at J, leaving 9 bases unmatched. CDR3 in DNA: TGTGCCAGCAGCCATCTAGCGGGAGGGCCGTCTAGCAAAAACATTCAGTACTTC. Protein: CASSHLAGGPSSKNIQYF.

The gene calls are TRBV5-4 and TRBJ2-1; 14 nucleotides align to TRBD2. There are 19 residues in the CDR3. The junction had 18 bases not matched to a gene; V was cut back by 4 bases and J by 9 bases. Germline loops: CDR1 SGHNT, CDR2 YYREEE (reference sequence). The CDR3 loop is CASSKTYRPGLAGVSEQFF. The CDR3 nucleotides are TGTGCCAGCAGCAAAACTTACCGACCGGGACTAGCGGGAGTAAGTGAGCAGTTCTTC.

The CDR3 DNA reads TGCAGCGTTGAAGATTGGAGGGACAATGAGCAGTTCTTC. Translation: CSVEDWRDNEQFF. The chain uses TRBV29-1 and TRBJ2-1, with D maybe TRBD2 (6 bases). V lost 0 bases and J 5 bases, leaving 8 bases between the germline ends. The CDR3 totals 13 residues. Germline-derived CDR1 and CDR2 are SQVTM and ANQGSEA.

This chain joins TRBV6-4 and TRBJ2-1, with D uncertain. This CDR3 is built from 15 residues. Germline lookup yields CDR1 MRHNA and CDR2 SNTAGT. The V end was cut by 4 bases, the J end by 5 bases, with 15 bases between. The CDR3 sequence is CASSVYRLSDNEQFF. In DNA form, the CDR3 reads TGTGCCAGCAGTGTGTATAGATTGAGTGACAATGAGCAGTTCTTC.